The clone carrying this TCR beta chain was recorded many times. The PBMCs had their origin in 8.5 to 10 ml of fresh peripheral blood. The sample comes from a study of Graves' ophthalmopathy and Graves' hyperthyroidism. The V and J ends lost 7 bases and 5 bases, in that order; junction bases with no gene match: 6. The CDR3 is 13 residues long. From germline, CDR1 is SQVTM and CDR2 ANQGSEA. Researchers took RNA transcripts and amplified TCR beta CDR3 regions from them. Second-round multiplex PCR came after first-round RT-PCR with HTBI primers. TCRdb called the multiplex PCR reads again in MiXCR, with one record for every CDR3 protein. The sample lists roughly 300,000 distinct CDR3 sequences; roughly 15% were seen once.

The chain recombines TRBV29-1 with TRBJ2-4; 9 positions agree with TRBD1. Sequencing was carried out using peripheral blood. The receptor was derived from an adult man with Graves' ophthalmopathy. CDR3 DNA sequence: TGCAGCGCTCCCGGGACAGGGCAAAACATTCAGTACTTC. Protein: CSAPGTGQNIQYF.